These 23 T cell receptor beta chains were all obtained from the same sample, sequenced in a study of blood T cell repertoires in COVID-19. Sequenced by immunoSEQ multiplex PCR; TCRdb stores in-frame clones only, minus some. The sample consists of fewer than 50,000 clones, just under 75% of them appearing once. Sequencing was carried out using peripheral blood. The source is an older man with COVID-19, enrolled during active disease.

This sequence joins TRBV19 and TRBJ1-1, with 8 bases fitting TRBD1. The CDR3 contains 14 residues. CDR1 LNHDA and CDR2 SQIVND come from the germline V gene (reference sequence). V shed 3 bases, J shed 4 bases, and the junction held 4 bases outside the gene matches. The CDR3 bases are TGTGCCAGTAGTATCCAGGGGGCTACCACTGAAGCTTTCTTT. Translating gives CASSIQGATTEAFF.

The V and J genes are TRBV27 and TRBJ2-1; 9 bases are a match to TRBD1. This CDR3 is built from 16 residues. The V and J ends lost 5 bases and 4 bases, in that order; junction bases with no gene match: 9. Germline assignment: CDR1 MNHEY and CDR2 SMNVEV (reference sequence). CDR3 in amino acids: CASSRQRTGVYNEQFF. CDR3 nucleotide sequence: TGTGCCAGCAGTAGACAGCGGACAGGGGTTTACAATGAGCAGTTCTTC.

The V gene is TRBV5-1, the J gene TRBJ2-2, with TRBD1 identical over 12 bases. Germline values: CDR1 SGHRS, CDR2 YFSETQ. The CDR3 loop spans 15 amino acids. The junction had 3 bases not matched to a gene; V was cut back by 2 bases and J by 7 bases. CDR3 nucleotides: TGCGCCAGCAGCTTCGGGACAGGGGGCCTCGGGGAGCTGTTTTTT. Its translation: CASSFGTGGLGELFF.

The CDR3 nucleotides are TGTGCCAGCGGGGGGACGCCAACCTACGAGCAGTACTTC. It yields the protein CASGGTPTYEQYF. The chain couples TRBV28 to TRBJ2-7; maybe TRBD2 (6 bases). This CDR3 has 13 amino acids. Germline V gene sequence: CDR1 MDHEN, CDR2 SYDVKM. The ends were cut back, 8 bases at V and 2 bases at J, with 13 bases in the middle. Full variable domain (rest looked up from reference TRBV28 and TRBJ2-7): DVKVTQSSRYLVKRTGEKVFLECVQDMDHENMFWYRQDPGLGLRLIYFSYDVKMKEKGDIPEGYSVSREKKERFSLILESASTNQTSMYLCASGGTPTYEQYFGPGTRLTVT.

The chain recombines TRBV2 with TRBJ2-3, with a possible D match to TRBD2 (7 bases). Per the germline V gene, CDR1 is SNHLY and CDR2 is FYNNEI. The V and J ends lost 11 bases and 1 base respectively, with 16 bases between them. The CDR3 has 14 amino acids. The DNA for the CDR3 is TGTGCCCTAGGGAAGGGGGGGGGCACAGATACGCAGTATTTT. Translated, it gives CALGKGGGTDTQYF.

The rearrangement joins TRBV5-4 to TRBJ2-1; a weak D match, TRBD1 (5 bases). Trimming left V 2 bases short and J 7 bases short, with 16 bases between. In germline, CDR1 is SGHNT, CDR2 YYREEE (reference sequence). The CDR3 extends over 15 amino acids. The CDR3 DNA reads TGTGCCAGCAGCTTCGGCAGGGTGTATGGAAATGAGCAGTTCTTC. This sequence encodes CASSFGRVYGNEQFF.

This clone occurred once. This chain joins TRBV2 and TRBJ2-6; 7 nucleotides agree with TRBD2. The length of the CDR3 is 16 residues. With V trimmed by 5 bases and J by 6 bases, 10 bases remained unmatched. Germline V CDR1 and CDR2: SNHLY, FYNNEI. This CDR3 is CASSSERGLVANVLTF. The CDR3 DNA reads as TGTGCCAGCAGTTCTGAGCGGGGCTTAGTGGCCAACGTCCTGACTTTC.

The count of this clone is one. The chain is built from TRBV7-2 and TRBJ2-7; 8 nucleotides align to TRBD1. This CDR3 region has 17 residues. The V gene end was trimmed by 4 bases and the J gene end by 3 bases; junction bases not matched to a gene: 14. Germline V gene data show CDR1 as SGHTA and CDR2 as FQGNSA. The CDR3 here is CASSSHGQGPINYEQYF. Here the CDR3 DNA reads TGTGCCAGCAGCTCGCATGGACAGGGCCCCATCAACTACGAGCAGTACTTC.

This clone was observed a handful of times. J is TRBJ1-3 and V is TRBV18; 9 nucleotides align to TRBD1. J was trimmed by 0 bases and V by 3 bases; bases with no gene match: 9. This CDR3 comprises 18 residues. Germline assignment: CDR1 KGHSH and CDR2 LQKENI. CDR3 DNA: TGTGCCAGCTCACCGGACAGGGGCTTACCCCTCTCTGGAAACACCATATATTTT. It yields the protein CASSPDRGLPLSGNTIYF.

V and J are TRBV11-2 and TRBJ2-3, with TRBD2 identical over 10 bases. From germline, CDR1 is SGHAT and CDR2 FQNNGV. V dropped 5 bases and J dropped 2; count of bases not matched to a gene: 7. This CDR3 spans 16 amino acids. CDR3 amino acids: CASSLLAGTPTDTQYF. Here the CDR3 DNA reads TGTGCCAGCAGCCTACTAGCGGGGACTCCCACAGATACGCAGTATTTT.

The CDR3 DNA reads TGTGCCAGCAGTTATGGTCGGGGTGAAAAACTGTTTTTT. Translating gives CASSYGRGEKLFF. The chain joins TRBV6-5 to TRBJ1-4; D is unresolved. The CDR3 has 13 amino acids. Trimming cost V 3 bases and J 7 bases, with 9 bases left between them. Germline CDR1 is MNHEY and CDR2 is SVGAGI.

The rearrangement joins TRBV11-3 to TRBJ2-1; TRBD2 aligns across 10 bases. Germline V gives CDR1 SGHNT, CDR2 YENEEA. J lost 3 bases, V lost 5 bases, and 1 base had no gene match. The CDR3 has 14 residues. The CDR3 here is CASSPSGSYNEQFF. As DNA, the CDR3 is TGTGCCAGCAGCCCTAGCGGGAGCTACAATGAGCAGTTCTTC.

This chain links TRBV11-3 with TRBJ2-4; 7 positions agree with TRBD1. J lost 1 base, V lost 3 bases, and 3 bases had no gene match. CDR1 and CDR2 (germline): SGHNT, YENEEA. This CDR3 has 15 residues. Here the CDR3 reads CASSFTGDAKNIQYF. The DNA of the CDR3 is TGTGCCAGCAGCTTTACAGGGGACGCCAAAAACATTCAGTACTTC.

This sequence joins TRBV6-5 and TRBJ2-1, with 7 bases aligning to TRBD2. Germline CDR1 and CDR2: MNHEY and SVGAGI. V lost 2 bases to trimming and J lost 5 bases; unmatched junction nucleotides: 3. This CDR3 has 14 amino acids. The CDR3 DNA sequence: TGTGCCAGCAGTTACACAGCGGGAAACAATGAGCAGTTCTTC. The encoded protein is CASSYTAGNNEQFF.

V usage is TRBV6-5 and J usage is TRBJ1-2, with D tentatively TRBD1 (5 bases). V was shortened by 2 bases and J by 3 bases, with 10 bases between the two germline ends. Germline V gene lookup returns CDR1 MNHEY and CDR2 SVGAGI. This CDR3 spans 14 amino acids. CDR3 DNA: TGTGCCAGCAGTTACAAGGACACTTACTATGGCTACACCTTC. The encoded protein is CASSYKDTYYGYTF.

This sequence joins TRBV2 and TRBJ1-2; D not resolved. The ends were cut back, 6 bases at V and 4 bases at J, with 6 bases in the middle. This CDR3 is built from 11 residues. Germline V CDR1 and CDR2: SNHLY, FYNNEI. This CDR3 is CASSESYGYTF. In DNA, the CDR3 is TGTGCCAGCAGCGAGAGCTATGGCTACACCTTC.

V gene TRBV2 combines with J gene TRBJ2-5, with D unclear. Germline V CDR1 and CDR2: SNHLY, FYNNEI. The V and J ends lost 7 bases and 4 bases respectively, with 10 bases between them. The CDR3 runs 12 residues. The CDR3 DNA reads as TGTGCCAGCAAAGAGTCCGGAGAGACCCAGTACTTC. This codes for CASKESGETQYF.

The chain has TRBV12-5 and TRBJ2-5; 11 bases agree with TRBD2. The germline V gene has CDR1 LGHNT and CDR2 FRNRAP. With 0 bases clipped from V and 5 bases from J, the junction kept 26 bases outside the gene matches. The CDR3 is 23 residues long. Here the CDR3 DNA reads TGTGCTAGTGGTTTGGTTTTCTCTGGGGCGGGCGGAACTAGCGGGAGTCTATTGGAGACCCAGTACTTC. The encoded protein is CASGLVFSGAGGTSGSLLETQYF.

The CDR3 DNA reads TGTGCCAGCAGTTCGCCGGACAGGGAGGCTTTCTTT. It translates to CASSSPDREAFF. The chain links TRBV27 to TRBJ1-1, with 8 bases identical to TRBD1. From germline, CDR1 is MNHEY and CDR2 SMNVEV (reference sequence). V gave up 4 bases and J gave up 11 bases; unmatched junction bases: 6. CDR3 length equals 12 residues.

The V call is TRBV27, the J call TRBJ2-7, with 11 bases aligning to TRBD2. The junction had 4 bases not matched to a gene; V was cut back by 1 base and J by 2 bases. Germline V gives CDR1 MNHEY, CDR2 SMNVEV (reference sequence). This CDR3 region has 16 residues. The CDR3 sequence is CASSLFSGRVAYEQYF. CDR3 bases: TGTGCCAGCAGTTTATTTAGCGGGAGGGTCGCCTACGAGCAGTACTTC.

CDR3 region: CATRGPGDEQYF. The CDR3 bases are TGTGCCACCAGGGGCCCAGGGGACGAGCAGTACTTC. The chain has TRBV10-3 and TRBJ2-7; D is perhaps TRBD1 (6 bases). Germline V lookup: CDR1 ENHRY, CDR2 SYGVKD. Deletions cut 10 bases from V and 5 bases from J, with 15 bases between. CDR3 size: 12 residues.

The chain uses TRBV19 and TRBJ1-2; 11 bases are a match to TRBD1. The V and J ends lost 9 bases and 6 bases, in that order; junction bases with no gene match: 12. CDR1 is LNHDA, CDR2 SQIVND, per germline (reference sequence). The CDR3 runs 15 residues. The CDR3 bases are TGTGCCAGCGTCCACCAACCGGGACAGGGGGATGGCTACACCTTC. This codes for CASVHQPGQGDGYTF.

The chain uses TRBV27 and TRBJ1-2; 8 bases match TRBD1. The V segment lost 11 bases and the J segment 8 bases; nucleotides outside the gene matches: 16. This CDR3 is built from 14 residues. Germline V gene data show CDR1 as MNHEY and CDR2 as SMNVEV (reference sequence). The CDR3 nucleotides read TGTGCCTCAACAGGGTTCAGGGGGCGCGGGGGCTACACCTTC. This sequence encodes CASTGFRGRGGYTF.